This T cell receptor beta chain was sequenced during a study of T-cell memory formation after mild COVID-19. Regarding the study as a whole: Contracting clones localized mainly to CM and EM when CD4+ and mainly to EMRA when CD8+.

The length of the CDR3 is 15 residues. V lost 5 bases and J lost 1, with 15 bases in between. CDR1 and CDR2 (germline): SGHDN, FVKESK. This clonotype was picked up a small number of times. Antigen specificity is unknown. TCRdb analysed the 5' RACE reads with MiXCR anew, one entry per CDR3 protein. The sample holds about 470,000 distinct CDR3 sequences, 15% to 20% seen once. The receptor was isolated from an adult woman who had mild COVID-19 (a few samples of this study predate the infection). Cell type and time point are not known. This chain links TRBV14 with TRBJ2-7; no firm D call. The source material was PBMCs or a T cell subset sorted from them (not recorded which). As DNA, the CDR3 is TGTGCCAGCAGCGGTCCTTCTCGCGGTTCCTACGAGCAGTACTTC. Translating it yields CASSGPSRGSYEQYF.